This T cell receptor (beta chain) is drawn from a study of response to subunit inactivated influenza vaccine. As concerns this clonotype: The antigen is undetermined.

This CDR3 is 15 amino acids long. V trimming: 1 base; J trimming: 9 bases; junction bases outside the gene matches: 6. Study-level findings and limits: Few additional T cells are recruited per seasonal influenza vaccination, authors suggested.

TCRdb reanalysed the RT-PCR reads using MiXCR and keeps one entry per CDR3 protein. The top ten clones hold over 9% of a sample with some 300,000 distinct CDR3 sequences, around 22% of them seen once. The TCR originated in a man aged 45 to 70 who received an inactivated influenza vaccine. Sequenced material: PBMCs from blood, taken 21 months after vaccination. V and J are TRBV12-3 or TRBV12-4 and TRBJ2-1; TRBD2 agrees at 10 bases. The CDR3 coding sequence is TGTGCCAGCAGTTTAGGGGTAGCGGGAGGACTTGAGCAGTTCTTC. Translated, it gives CASSLGVAGGLEQFF.